This T cell receptor (beta chain) was recovered during a study of regulatory T cells in long-lasting Graves disease. Building the TCR beta libraries relied on iRepertoire HTBI primers, and CDR3 regions underwent Arm-PCR. TCRdb called the multiplex PCR reads again in MiXCR, with one record for every CDR3 protein. The table shows about 320,000 distinct CDR3 sequences, with roughly 18% occurring only once. This clonotype was counted ten times or more. Antigen: not known. Time point meaning: newly diagnosed GD, antithyroid drugs for less than 3 months. Making the TCR library involved RNA that had been extracted from PBMCs. V lost 8 bases, J lost 7 bases, and 14 bases stayed unmatched. Germline V gives CDR1 MNHNS, CDR2 SASEGT. This CDR3 spans 15 amino acids. Study-wide findings and caveats: Exclusively peripheral blood, rather than thyroid tissue, was studied.

The chain uses TRBV6-1 and TRBJ2-7; 10 bases map to TRBD2. This specimen consisted of peripheral blood mononuclear cells (PBMCs), obtained at new diagnosis, from a patient treated with antithyroid drugs. The receptor was derived from a female donor with Graves disease. The CDR3 region has the DNA TGTGCCAGCGCCGGGGCTAGCGGGAGATCAAGGGAGCAGTACTTC. Translating gives CASAGASGRSREQYF.